This T cell receptor beta chain was recorded in a study of blood T cell repertoires in COVID-19. About the study: PBMCs, B-cell-depleted T cells, or T cells provided the cDNA or gDNA that made up the material.

This clone was picked up one time. In the study's own analysis: Reference gene primer amplification in the assay estimated nucleated cell counts. Profiling relied on immunoSEQ multiplex PCR, and the TCRdb table lists in-frame clones only, not all of them. That table furnishes V, J and clone size, whereas the DNA furnished D and trimming. This sample has approximately 160,000 clones, with around four fifths found just once. The TCR sequence derives from a woman in her forties or fifties who had recovered from COVID-19. The sequencing sample was made of PBMCs or T cells enriched from blood (not recorded which).

CDR3 region: CASSLTPNRVGETQYF. The CDR3 DNA follows: TGTGCCAGCAGCTTAACCCCAAACAGGGTCGGAGAGACCCAGTACTTC. The chain couples TRBV11-2 to TRBJ2-5, with TRBD1 as a possible D gene (6 bases). The CDR3 runs to 16 residues. Deletions cut 2 bases from V and 4 bases from J, with 17 bases between. Germline CDR1 reads SGHAT; CDR2 reads FQNNGV.